The 20 T cell receptor beta chains in this list originate from one sample, sequenced in a study of T cells in localized non-small cell lung cancer (dated by TCRdb to the early 2020s). The library came from the immunoSEQ multiplex PCR assay. Imported from immuneACCESS, the table was reduced by TCRdb to in-frame sequences with V and J called. These copies leave out some clones; in studies compared against another copy, an unresolved V gene accounts for under half, and the cause of the remainder is not known. This sample is represented by roughly 38,000 clones; over 75% of them were singletons. In total, the top ten clones hold 17% of the sample. The sequencing used peripheral blood, collected before any cancer treatment. Every receptor here comes from a male donor older than 55 with stage III squamous cell lung carcinoma.

The chain combines TRBV11-2 with TRBJ1-1; D remains ambiguous. This CDR3 has 14 amino acids. CDR1 and CDR2 from the germline V gene are SGHAT and FQNNGV. V dropped 6 bases and J dropped 0 bases, with 11 bases sitting between them. The CDR3 DNA reads TGTGCCAGCAGTTCGCAGGAGATGAACACTGAAGCTTTCTTT. Its protein product is CASSSQEMNTEAFF.

This clone appeared a single time. The rearrangement joins TRBV6-5 to TRBJ1-2, with a weak D call TRBD1 (5 bases). Trimming pared 4 bases from V and 0 bases from J, leaving 9 bases between. From germline, CDR1 is MNHEY and CDR2 SVGAGI. There are 14 residues in the CDR3. As DNA, the CDR3 is TGTGCCAGCAGTTGGGGCAGTACTAACTATGGCTACACCTTC. Residues: CASSWGSTNYGYTF.

This sequence joins TRBV5-6 and TRBJ1-1; possible D gene TRBD1, 5 bases. The V gene's germline CDR1 is SGHDT and CDR2 YYEEEE. With 2 bases removed from V and 5 bases from J, the gap between germline ends came to 10 bases. CDR3 length equals 13 residues. As DNA, the CDR3 is TGTGCCAGCAGCTTCCAACAGGAAACTGAAGCTTTCTTT. The encoded protein is CASSFQQETEAFF.

This chain uses TRBV5-5 with TRBJ1-1; D perhaps matches TRBD1 (6 bases). This CDR3 has 14 residues. Germline V gene lookup returns CDR1 SGHKS and CDR2 YYEKEE (reference sequence). V was trimmed by 0 bases and J by 0 bases, leaving 6 bases between them. DNA for the CDR3: TGTGCCAGCAGCTTGGAGGGGGTGAACACTGAAGCTTTCTTT. Translating gives CASSLEGVNTEAFF.

This clone was seen a single time. The chain joins TRBV27 to TRBJ1-1; D remains unclear. The V gene lost 5 bases and the J gene lost 0 bases, with 13 bases spanning the gap. There are 15 residues in the CDR3. Germline values: CDR1 MNHEY, CDR2 SMNVEV (reference sequence). The CDR3 DNA reads TGTGCCAGCAGTGTAACATGGGAGATGAACACTGAAGCTTTCTTT. Protein product: CASSVTWEMNTEAFF.

Points on this clone: In the same sample, other DNA sequences code for this CDR3. V gene TRBV5-1 combines with J gene TRBJ1-3; possibly TRBD1 for D (5 bases). Trimming shortened V by 4 bases and J by 0 bases, and 11 bases separated the two germline ends. The CDR3 sequence is 15 residues long. The germline CDR1 and CDR2 sequences are SGHRS and YFSETQ. CDR3: CASSPGANSGNTIYF. The CDR3 nucleotides are TGCGCCAGCAGCCCCGGGGCGAACTCTGGAAACACCATATATTTT.

The J gene is TRBJ2-7, the V gene TRBV30; D is undetermined. CDR1 is GTSNPN, CDR2 SVGIG, per germline (reference sequence). The ends were cut back, 3 bases at V and 7 bases at J, with 4 bases in the middle. The CDR3 consists of 9 residues. CDR3 DNA sequence: TGTGCCTGGAGCGGAGAGCAGTACTTC. Translating it yields CAWSGEQYF.

The V gene is TRBV5-1, the J gene TRBJ2-7; D is undetermined. Per the germline V gene, CDR1 is SGHRS and CDR2 is YFSETQ. The length of the CDR3 is 13 residues. V dropped 3 bases and J dropped 1 base, with 8 bases sitting between them. CDR3 DNA sequence: TGCGCCAGCAGCTCGGTCCTATCCTACGAGCAGTACTTC. Residues: CASSSVLSYEQYF. The full variable domain, completed using reference TRBV5-1 and TRBJ2-7, is KAGVTQTPRYLIKTRGQQVTLSCSPISGHRSVSWYQQTPGQGLQFLFEYFSETQRNKGNFPGRFSGRQFSNSRSEMNVSTLELGDSALYLCASSSVLSYEQYFGPGTRLTVT.

The chain carries TRBV7-9 and TRBJ1-1; unclear D gene. The CDR3 length is 13 residues. CDR1 is SEHNR and CDR2 is FQNEAQ in the germline V gene (reference sequence). Trimming removed 1 base at V and 6 bases at J, with 9 bases between. CDR3 bases: TGTGCCAGCAGCTTAGAAGGCGGGGCTGAAGCTTTCTTT. Translated: CASSLEGGAEAFF.

The J gene is TRBJ1-1, the V gene TRBV6-5, with 7 positions matching TRBD1. CDR1 and CDR2 (germline): MNHEY, SVGAGI. Unmatched junction bases numbered 7, after V lost 5 bases and J lost 1 base. This CDR3 has 15 amino acids. The CDR3 DNA sequence: TGTGCCAGCAGTGGAAATCGACAGGGGAACACTGAAGCTTTCTTT. Its translation: CASSGNRQGNTEAFF.

The chain employs TRBV6-5 and TRBJ2-1; D gene ambiguous. This CDR3 comprises 13 residues. The germline gives CDR1 MNHEY, CDR2 SVGAGI. The V end was cut by 0 bases, the J end by 6 bases, with 6 bases between. The CDR3: CASSYSRGNEQFF. The CDR3 DNA sequence: TGTGCCAGCAGTTACTCGCGAGGCAATGAGCAGTTCTTC.

The chain uses TRBV7-9 and TRBJ2-5; TRBD2 matches at 7 bases. The CDR3 consists of 15 residues. CDR1 is SEHNR and CDR2 is FQNEAQ in the germline V gene (reference sequence). Unmatched junction bases numbered 9, after V lost 1 base and J lost 7 bases. As DNA, the CDR3 is TGTGCCAGCAGCTTAGGCGAACAGCCTAGCGGGACCCAGTACTTC. Its protein is CASSLGEQPSGTQYF.

The chain has TRBV5-6 and TRBJ1-5; 7 nucleotides line up with TRBD1. V trimming: 1 base; J trimming: 6 bases; junction bases outside the gene matches: 13. Looked up from germline, CDR1 is SGHDT and CDR2 is YYEEEE. This CDR3 comprises 17 residues. The CDR3 bases are TGTGCCAGCAGCTTGCTAAATCGGGGGGCAGGGGGTCAGCCCCAGCATTTT. Residues: CASSLLNRGAGGQPQHF.

This clone occurred once. J is TRBJ2-3 and V is TRBV5-1; 11 nucleotides agree with TRBD2. The CDR3 covers 16 residues. Germline V gene lookup returns CDR1 SGHRS and CDR2 YFSETQ. V shed 2 bases, J shed 0 bases, and the junction held 2 bases outside the gene matches. The CDR3 sequence: CASSFRTSGSTDTQYF. Here the CDR3 DNA reads TGCGCCAGCAGCTTCCGGACTAGCGGGAGCACAGATACGCAGTATTTT.

A single count supports this clone. This chain joins TRBV9 and TRBJ2-3, with D tentatively TRBD1 (5 bases). V gave up 0 bases and J gave up 2 bases, with 16 bases separating them. CDR3 size: 17 residues. Germline loops: CDR1 SGDLS, CDR2 YYNGEE. The CDR3 region has the DNA TGTGCCAGCAGCGTAGCTACAACAGGCCAACTCACAGATACGCAGTATTTT. The encoded protein is CASSVATTGQLTDTQYF. The complete variable domain, with remaining parts taken from reference TRBV9 and TRBJ2-3, reads DSGVTQTPKHLITATGQRVTLRCSPRSGDLSVYWYQQSLDQGLQFLIQYYNGEERAKGNILERFSAQQFPDLHSELNLSSLELGDSALYFCASSVATTGQLTDTQYFGPGTRLTVL.

This chain uses TRBV12-5 with TRBJ1-3; D not resolved. This CDR3 comprises 14 residues. Per the germline V gene, CDR1 is LGHNT and CDR2 is FRNRAP. The ends were cut back, 3 bases at V and 4 bases at J, with 10 bases in the middle. The DNA of the CDR3 is TGTGCTAGTGGTTTACGACTAGGCGGAAACACCATATATTTT. As protein: CASGLRLGGNTIYF.

This clone appeared a few times. V and J are TRBV5-1 and TRBJ1-1, with 8 bases lining up with TRBD1. Losses at the gene ends were 3 bases for V and 1 base for J; bases not matched to a gene: 5. This CDR3 spans 15 amino acids. Germline loops: CDR1 SGHRS, CDR2 YFSETQ. CDR3 protein: CASSSTQGGNTEAFF. CDR3 nucleotide sequence: TGCGCCAGCAGCTCAACACAGGGGGGGAACACTGAAGCTTTCTTT.

The chain employs TRBV6-6 and TRBJ1-5; D perhaps matches TRBD1 (6 bases). Germline loops: CDR1 MNHNY, CDR2 SVGAGI (reference sequence). Trimming stripped 5 bases from V and 3 bases from J, with 11 bases between. CDR3 length: 14 amino acids. CDR3 nucleotides: TGTGCCAGCAGTCTCGGGACATACAATCAGCCCCAGCATTTT. The encoded protein is CASSLGTYNQPQHF.

The chain joins TRBV6-1 to TRBJ2-7; D gene uncertain. CDR3 length: 17 amino acids. Per germline, CDR1 MNHNS and CDR2 SASEGT. Deletions cut 0 bases from V and 0 bases from J, with 15 bases between. CDR3 loop: CASSEALRVASSYEQYF. The CDR3 DNA reads TGTGCCAGCAGTGAAGCGCTTCGAGTGGCGAGCTCCTACGAGCAGTACTTC.

The chain has TRBV5-5 and TRBJ2-7; unclear D gene. CDR3 length: 13 residues. V shed 0 bases and J shed 4 bases, with 8 bases lying between them. In germline, CDR1 is SGHKS, CDR2 YYEKEE (reference sequence). In nucleotides, the CDR3 is TGTGCCAGCAGCTTGGGGCCGAAGTACGAGCAGTACTTC. It encodes CASSLGPKYEQYF.